Listed below are T cell receptor beta chains from one sample, sequenced in a study of T cell responses to AZD1222 COVID-19 vaccine. TCRdb keeps only in-frame clones here, not all; method: immunoSEQ multiplex PCR. The table has over 150,000 clones, 92% seen once. The sequencing used peripheral blood, collected on day 0 of MenACWY control vaccination. Source of these receptors: an adult in good health. Each CDR3 is given with its conserved first and last residue. A D gene is named only where the DNA matches it firmly. Clone size, where shown, is once, few, many, or a class for clones that have expanded.

D | size | J | V | CDR3 | DNA
NA | NA | TRBJ1-6 | TRBV18 | CASSLMSETENLPLHF | TGTGCCAGCTCACTGATGAGTGAGACGGAGAATTTACCCCTCCACTTT
TRBD2 | NA | TRBJ2-7 | TRBV5-1 | CASSLVASGPYEQYF | TGCGCCAGCAGCTTGGTGGCTAGCGGACCATACGAGCAGTACTTC
NA | NA | TRBJ2-3 | TRBV2 | CASSVLAANTQYF | TGTGCCAGCAGTGTGTTAGCGGCCAATACGCAGTATTTT
TRBD1 | NA | TRBJ1-6 | TRBV10-3 | CATQNDRGSPLHF | TGTGCCACCCAGAACGACAGGGGTTCACCCCTCCACTTT
TRBD1 | NA | TRBJ1-2 | TRBV4-3 | CASSQAHGQVESGYTF | TGCGCCAGCAGCCAAGCCCACGGACAGGTGGAATCTGGCTACACCTTC
TRBD1 | NA | TRBJ1-1 | TRBV9 | CASSAWRGTVSTEAFF | TGTGCCAGCAGCGCCTGGAGGGGGACAGTGAGCACTGAAGCTTTCTTT
NA | once | TRBJ2-7 | TRBV5-1 | CASSAGLTPYEQYF | TGCGCCAGCAGCGCGGGACTTACCCCCTACGAGCAGTACTTC
NA | NA | TRBJ1-1 | TRBV7-9 | CASSLENSMNTEAFF | TGTGCCAGCAGCTTAGAAAACAGTATGAACACTGAAGCTTTCTTT
NA | few | TRBJ2-7 | TRBV6-6 | CASSYLIDSYEQYF | TGTGCCAGCAGTTACTTAATAGACTCCTACGAGCAGTACTTC
NA | NA | TRBJ1-2 | TRBV5-1 | CASSLEGDLYTF | TGCGCCAGCAGCTTGGAAGGGGACCTCTACACCTTC
NA | NA | TRBJ1-5 | TRBV28 | CASSLDPGGNQPQHF | TGTGCCAGCAGTTTAGACCCCGGTGGCAATCAGCCCCAGCATTTT
NA | NA | TRBJ1-6 | TRBV19 | CASARRGRNSPLHF | TGTGCCAGCGCCCGGCGGGGGAGAAATTCACCCCTCCACTTT
TRBD1 | NA | TRBJ1-4 | TRBV9 | CASSVSGQGGILNEKLFF | TGTGCCAGCAGCGTGTCCGGACAGGGGGGAATTCTTAATGAAAAACTGTTTTTT
NA | NA | TRBJ2-2 | TRBV6-4 | CASSQALTNTGELFF | TGTGCCAGCAGTCAGGCACTAACGAACACCGGGGAGCTGTTTTTT
NA | NA | TRBJ2-5 | TRBV6-5 | CASSQRTPQETQYF | TGTGCCAGCAGCCAACGGACGCCGCAAGAGACCCAGTACTTC
TRBD1 | NA | TRBJ2-5 | TRBV5-6 | CASSEDRGAGTQYF | TGTGCCAGCAGCGAGGACAGGGGAGCGGGGACCCAGTACTTC
TRBD1 | NA | TRBJ1-5 | TRBV30 | CAWSRGQGGNQPQHF | TGTGCCTGGAGTAGGGGACAGGGTGGCAATCAGCCCCAGCATTTT
NA | NA | TRBJ1-2 | TRBV5-4 | CASSLRQGRDGYTF | TGTGCCAGCAGCCTGAGGCAGGGAAGGGATGGCTACACCTTC
TRBD2 | NA | TRBJ2-5 | TRBV19 | CASSTISGREETQYF | TGTGCCAGTAGTACTATTAGCGGGAGGGAAGAGACCCAGTACTTC
NA | NA | TRBJ1-5 | TRBV6-1 | CASSEIAAWHF | TGTGCCAGCAGTGAAATAGCCGCGTGGCATTTT
TRBD1 | NA | TRBJ1-5 | TRBV2 | CASSDSSTGASQPQHF | TGTGCCAGCAGTGACTCATCGACAGGGGCGAGTCAGCCCCAGCATTTT
NA | NA | TRBJ2-1 | TRBV12-5 | CASVQSSYNEQFF | TGTGCTAGTGTACAGAGCTCCTACAATGAGCAGTTCTTC
NA | NA | TRBJ2-4 | TRBV28 | CASSFWQGGGIQYF | TGTGCCAGCAGTTTTTGGCAGGGAGGGGGCATTCAGTACTTC
TRBD1 | NA | TRBJ1-2 | TRBV30 | CAWSVGTGTDYGYTF | TGTGCCTGGAGTGTGGGGACAGGGACCGACTATGGCTACACCTTC
NA | NA | TRBJ1-5 | TRBV28 | CASSFQNLGQPQHF | TGTGCCAGCAGTTTCCAAAACCTAGGTCAGCCCCAGCATTTT
NA | NA | TRBJ1-2 | TRBV4-1 | CASSQDWETGYGYTF | TGCGCCAGCAGCCAAGATTGGGAGACAGGCTATGGCTACACCTTC
NA | NA | TRBJ2-3 | TRBV7-3 | CASSPGADTQYF | TGTGCCAGCAGCCCAGGCGCAGATACGCAGTATTTT
TRBD1 | once | TRBJ1-1 | TRBV3-1/TRBV3-2 | CASSQRDRGRAFF | TGTGCCAGCAGCCAACGGGACAGGGGAAGAGCTTTCTTT
NA | NA | TRBJ2-1 | TRBV11-2 | CASSLGGRGYNEQFF | TGTGCCAGCAGCTTAGGTGGTCGGGGGTACAATGAGCAGTTCTTC
NA | NA | TRBJ1-2 | TRBV12-3/TRBV12-4 | CASSLAGEGYTF | TGTGCCAGCAGTCTCGCTGGGGAGGGCTACACCTTC
TRBD1 | once | TRBJ1-4 | TRBV7-9 | CASSTRDRTTNEKLFF | TGTGCCAGCAGCACCCGGGACAGAACAACTAATGAAAAACTGTTTTTT
NA | NA | TRBJ2-3 | TRBV5-1 | CASSLFGRGADTQYF | TGCGCCAGCAGCTTGTTCGGCAGGGGCGCAGATACGCAGTATTTT
TRBD2 | NA | TRBJ2-2 | TRBV27 | CASSLGAGVRGELFF | TGTGCCAGCAGTTTAGGGGCGGGAGTACGCGGGGAGCTGTTTTTT
TRBD2 | NA | TRBJ2-1 | TRBV11-2 | CASSLVRLAAEQFF | TGTGCCAGCAGCTTAGTTAGACTAGCGGCTGAGCAGTTCTTC
NA | NA | TRBJ1-1 | TRBV29-1 | CSVGKNTEAFF | TGCAGCGTTGGGAAGAACACTGAAGCTTTCTTT
TRBD1 | NA | TRBJ2-3 | TRBV29-1 | CSVHRDRGSTDTQYF | TGCAGCGTTCACCGGGACAGGGGATCCACAGATACGCAGTATTTT
TRBD2 | NA | TRBJ2-5 | TRBV28 | CASSLPLAGLAGGPETQYF | TGTGCCAGCAGTTTGCCCCTAGCGGGGCTAGCGGGAGGGCCAGAGACCCAGTACTTC
NA | NA | TRBJ1-2 | TRBV28 | CASKLPGDYGYTF | TGTGCCAGCAAACTCCCGGGGGACTATGGCTACACCTTC
NA | NA | TRBJ1-2 | TRBV3-1/TRBV3-2 | CASSFGPNYGYTF | TGTGCCAGCAGCTTCGGGCCTAACTATGGCTACACCTTC
TRBD1 | NA | TRBJ1-1 | TRBV10-3 | CAITQDRENTEAFF | TGTGCCATCACCCAGGACAGGGAGAACACTGAAGCTTTCTTT
NA | NA | TRBJ1-3 | TRBV7-2 | CASSLFPRSSGNTIYF | TGTGCCAGCAGCTTATTCCCCAGGAGCTCTGGAAACACCATATATTTT
TRBD2 | NA | TRBJ2-1 | TRBV3-1/TRBV3-2 | CASTPVAGATEQFF | TGTGCCAGCACCCCAGTAGCGGGAGCTACTGAGCAGTTCTTC
NA | NA | TRBJ1-1 | TRBV5-1 | CASSLAANMNTEAFF | TGCGCCAGCAGCTTGGCAGCTAATATGAACACTGAAGCTTTCTTT
NA | NA | TRBJ1-2 | TRBV7-2 | CASSLRGENYGYTF | TGTGCCAGCAGCTTACGGGGCGAGAACTATGGCTACACCTTC
NA | NA | TRBJ2-1 | TRBV24-1 | CATGTVGSYNEQFF | TGTGCCACCGGAACAGTGGGCTCCTACAATGAGCAGTTCTTC
NA | NA | TRBJ2-1 | TRBV7-3 | CASSLIGGGYNEQFF | TGTGCCAGCAGCTTAATTGGCGGAGGATACAATGAGCAGTTCTTC
NA | NA | TRBJ1-4 | TRBV5-1 | CASSPGTNPHEKLFF | TGCGCCAGCAGCCCGGGGACAAATCCCCATGAAAAACTGTTTTTT
NA | NA | TRBJ2-2 | TRBV19 | CASSMKTYNGELFF | TGTGCCAGTAGTATGAAGACATACAACGGGGAGCTGTTTTTT
TRBD1 | NA | TRBJ2-2 | TRBV7-8 | CASSLQGAGTGELFF | TGTGCCAGCAGCTTACAGGGGGCGGGCACCGGGGAGCTGTTTTTT